The T cell receptor (beta chain) under discussion was sequenced for a study of CD8 T cells in Susac syndrome. The overall study: The sequenced Susac syndrome patients included over 5 who had clinically active disease and eight or nine who were in remission.

The CDR3 runs 11 residues. Deletions cut 6 bases from V and 5 bases from J, with 7 bases between. The germline CDR1 and CDR2 sequences are SNHLY and FYNNEI. CD8+ and CD4+ T cells were negatively isolated; TEMRA cells were FACS-enriched. An amount of RNA that ranged from roughly 0.45 to 1 ug was reverse transcribed with random hexamers. The TCR beta CDR3 was amplified by immunoSEQ multiplex PCR across 54 Vbeta, 13 Jbeta. MiXCR was run by TCRdb on the immunoSEQ multiplex PCR reads, yielding one entry per CDR3 protein. The data contain around 71,000 distinct CDR3 sequences, 93% of them singletons. The receptor comes from a human donor with Susac syndrome. Sequenced: CD4+ T cells from PBMCs. The J gene is TRBJ1-1, the V gene TRBV2; D gene uncertain. The CDR3 is CASRGITEAFF. The CDR3, as DNA: TGTGCCAGCAGGGGGATAACTGAAGCTTTCTTT.